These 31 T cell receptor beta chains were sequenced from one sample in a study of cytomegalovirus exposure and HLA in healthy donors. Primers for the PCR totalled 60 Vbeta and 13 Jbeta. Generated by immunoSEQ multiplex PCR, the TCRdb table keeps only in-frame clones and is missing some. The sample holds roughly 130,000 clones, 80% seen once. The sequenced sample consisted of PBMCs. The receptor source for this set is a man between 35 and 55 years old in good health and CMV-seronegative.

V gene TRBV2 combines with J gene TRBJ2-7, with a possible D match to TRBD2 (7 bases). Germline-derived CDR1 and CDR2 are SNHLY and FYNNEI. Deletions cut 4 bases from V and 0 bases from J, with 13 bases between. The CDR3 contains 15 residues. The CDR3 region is CASSVRGGASYEQYF. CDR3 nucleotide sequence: TGTGCCAGCAGTGTGAGAGGGGGGGCCTCCTACGAGCAGTACTTC.

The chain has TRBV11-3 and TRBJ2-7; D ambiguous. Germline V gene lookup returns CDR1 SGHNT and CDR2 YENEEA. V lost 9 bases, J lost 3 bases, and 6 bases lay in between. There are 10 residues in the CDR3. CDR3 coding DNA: TGTGCCAGTCCCTTCTACGAGCAGTACTTC. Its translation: CASPFYEQYF.

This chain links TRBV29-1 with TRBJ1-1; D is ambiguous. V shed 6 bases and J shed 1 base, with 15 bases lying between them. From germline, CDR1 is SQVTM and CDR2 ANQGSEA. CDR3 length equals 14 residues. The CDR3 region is CSVPGVSWNTEAFF. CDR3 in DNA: TGCAGCGTCCCCGGAGTCAGTTGGAACACTGAAGCTTTCTTT.

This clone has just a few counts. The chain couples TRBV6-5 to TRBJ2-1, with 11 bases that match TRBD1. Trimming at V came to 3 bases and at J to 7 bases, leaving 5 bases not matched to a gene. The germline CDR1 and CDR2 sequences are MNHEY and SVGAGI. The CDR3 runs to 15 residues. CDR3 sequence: CASSYGQGAGNEQFF. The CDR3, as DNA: TGTGCCAGCAGTTATGGACAGGGGGCGGGAAATGAGCAGTTCTTC.

DNA of the CDR3: TGTGCCAGCAGCGGAGGGGACAGCAACACTGAAGCTTTCTTT. It is translated as CASSGGDSNTEAFF. The V gene is TRBV5-4, the J gene TRBJ1-1; 7 bases match TRBD1. The germline V gene encodes CDR1 SGHNT and CDR2 YYREEE (reference sequence). The J segment lost 2 bases and the V segment lost 4 bases, leaving 5 bases of the junction unmatched. The CDR3 loop spans 14 amino acids.

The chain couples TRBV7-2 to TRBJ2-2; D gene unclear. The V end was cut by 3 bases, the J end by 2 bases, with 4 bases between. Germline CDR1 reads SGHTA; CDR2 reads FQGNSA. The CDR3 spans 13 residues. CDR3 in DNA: TGTGCCAGCAGCTTGACTAACACCGGGGAGCTGTTTTTT. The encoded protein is CASSLTNTGELFF.

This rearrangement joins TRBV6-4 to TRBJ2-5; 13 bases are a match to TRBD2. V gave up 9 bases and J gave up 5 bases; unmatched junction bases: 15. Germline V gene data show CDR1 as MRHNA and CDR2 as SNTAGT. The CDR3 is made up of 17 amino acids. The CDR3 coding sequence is TGTGCCAGACATACTAGCGGGAGGGCCCCATCGCGGGAGACCCAGTACTTC. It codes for CARHTSGRAPSRETQYF.

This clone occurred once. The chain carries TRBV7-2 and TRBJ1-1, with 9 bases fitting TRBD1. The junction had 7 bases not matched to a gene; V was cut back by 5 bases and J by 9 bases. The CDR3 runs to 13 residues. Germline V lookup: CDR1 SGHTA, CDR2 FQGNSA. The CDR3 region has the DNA TGTGCCAGCAGCCCCCCCGGGACAGGGCAAGCTTTCTTT. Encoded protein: CASSPPGTGQAFF.

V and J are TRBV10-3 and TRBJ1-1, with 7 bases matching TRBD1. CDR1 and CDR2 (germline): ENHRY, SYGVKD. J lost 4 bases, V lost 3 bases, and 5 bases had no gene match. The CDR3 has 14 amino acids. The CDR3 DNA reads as TGTGCCATCAGTGAAGGACAGGCGAGCACTGAAGCTTTCTTT. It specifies CAISEGQASTEAFF.

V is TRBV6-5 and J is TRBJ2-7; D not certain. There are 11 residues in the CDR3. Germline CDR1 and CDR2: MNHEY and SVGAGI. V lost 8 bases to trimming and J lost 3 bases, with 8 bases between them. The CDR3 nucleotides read TGTGCCAGCGGGCCAAGCTACGAGCAGTACTTC. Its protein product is CASGPSYEQYF.

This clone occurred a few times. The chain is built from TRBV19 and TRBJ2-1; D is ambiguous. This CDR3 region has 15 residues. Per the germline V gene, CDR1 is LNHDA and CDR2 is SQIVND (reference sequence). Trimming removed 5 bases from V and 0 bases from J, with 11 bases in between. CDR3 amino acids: CASSSDRSSYNEQFF. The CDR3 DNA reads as TGTGCCAGTAGTTCCGACCGGAGCTCCTACAATGAGCAGTTCTTC.

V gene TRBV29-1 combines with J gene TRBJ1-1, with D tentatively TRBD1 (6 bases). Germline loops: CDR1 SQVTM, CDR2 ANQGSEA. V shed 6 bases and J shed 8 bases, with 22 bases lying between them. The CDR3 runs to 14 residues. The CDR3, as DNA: TGCAGCGTGGAGACAGGTTGGACCCCAACGGAAGCTTTCTTT. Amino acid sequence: CSVETGWTPTEAFF.

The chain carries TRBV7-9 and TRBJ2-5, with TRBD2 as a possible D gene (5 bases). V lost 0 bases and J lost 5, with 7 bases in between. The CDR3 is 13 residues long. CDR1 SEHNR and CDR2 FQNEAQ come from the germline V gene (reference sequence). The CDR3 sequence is CASSLAGGETQYF. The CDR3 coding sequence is TGTGCCAGCAGCTTAGCGGGCGGGGAGACCCAGTACTTC.

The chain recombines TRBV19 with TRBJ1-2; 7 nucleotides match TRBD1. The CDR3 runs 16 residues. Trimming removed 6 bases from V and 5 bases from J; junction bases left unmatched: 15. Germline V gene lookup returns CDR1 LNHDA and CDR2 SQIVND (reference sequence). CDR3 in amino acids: CASSWDSSSRLYGYTF. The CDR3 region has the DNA TGTGCCAGTAGCTGGGACAGCTCATCAAGGCTTTATGGCTACACCTTC.

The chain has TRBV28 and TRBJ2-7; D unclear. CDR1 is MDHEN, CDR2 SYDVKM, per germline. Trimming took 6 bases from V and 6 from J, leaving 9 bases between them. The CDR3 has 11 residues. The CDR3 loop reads CASSSRVEQYF. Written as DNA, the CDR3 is TGTGCCAGCAGCTCTCGGGTCGAGCAGTACTTC. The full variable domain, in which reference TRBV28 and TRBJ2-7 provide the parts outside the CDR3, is DVKVTQSSRYLVKRTGEKVFLECVQDMDHENMFWYRQDPGLGLRLIYFSYDVKMKEKGDIPEGYSVSREKKERFSLILESASTNQTSMYLCASSSRVEQYFGPGTRLTVT.

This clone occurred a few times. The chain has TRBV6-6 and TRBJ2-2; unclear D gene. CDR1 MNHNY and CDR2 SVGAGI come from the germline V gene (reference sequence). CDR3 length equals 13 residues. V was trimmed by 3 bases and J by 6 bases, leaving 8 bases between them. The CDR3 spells CASSYSEAGELFF. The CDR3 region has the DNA TGTGCCAGCAGTTATTCAGAGGCCGGGGAGCTGTTTTTT.

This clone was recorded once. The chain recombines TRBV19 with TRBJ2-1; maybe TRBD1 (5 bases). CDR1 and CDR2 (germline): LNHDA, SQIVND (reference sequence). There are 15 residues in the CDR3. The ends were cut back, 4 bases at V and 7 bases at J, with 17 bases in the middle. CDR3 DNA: TGTGCCAGTAGTACCCTTTCAACAGGCTTGAATGAGCAGTTCTTC. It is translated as CASSTLSTGLNEQFF.

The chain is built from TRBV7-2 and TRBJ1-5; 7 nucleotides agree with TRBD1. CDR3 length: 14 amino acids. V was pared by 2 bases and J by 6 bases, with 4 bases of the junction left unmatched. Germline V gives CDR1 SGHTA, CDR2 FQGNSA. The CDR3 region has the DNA TGTGCCAGCAGCTTAACAGGGGCGGGTCAGCCCCAGCATTTT. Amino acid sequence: CASSLTGAGQPQHF. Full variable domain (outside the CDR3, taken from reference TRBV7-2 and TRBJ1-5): GAGVSQSPSNKVTEKGKDVELRCDPISGHTALYWYRQSLGQGLEFLIYFQGNSAPDKSGLPSDRFSAERTGGSVSTLTIQRTQQEDSAVYLCASSLTGAGQPQHFGDGTRLSIL.

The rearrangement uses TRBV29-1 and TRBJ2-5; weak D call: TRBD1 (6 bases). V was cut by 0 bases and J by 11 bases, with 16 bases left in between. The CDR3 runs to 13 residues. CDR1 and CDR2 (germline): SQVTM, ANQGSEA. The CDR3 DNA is TGCAGCGTTGAAGATTCGACAGGCGATGAGCAGTACTTC. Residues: CSVEDSTGDEQYF. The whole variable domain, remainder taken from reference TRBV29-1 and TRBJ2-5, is SAVISQKPSRDICQRGTSLTIQCQVDSQVTMMFWYRQQPGQSLTLIATANQGSEATYESGFVIDKFPISRPNLTFSTLTVSNMSPEDSSIYLCSVEDSTGDEQYFGPGTRLLVL.

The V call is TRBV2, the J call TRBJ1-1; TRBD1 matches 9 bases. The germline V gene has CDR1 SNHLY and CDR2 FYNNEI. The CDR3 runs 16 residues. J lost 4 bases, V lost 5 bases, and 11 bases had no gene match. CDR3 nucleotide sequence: TGTGCCAGCAGTTCAAACAGGGGGCTTATGGGCACTGAAGCTTTCTTT. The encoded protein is CASSSNRGLMGTEAFF.

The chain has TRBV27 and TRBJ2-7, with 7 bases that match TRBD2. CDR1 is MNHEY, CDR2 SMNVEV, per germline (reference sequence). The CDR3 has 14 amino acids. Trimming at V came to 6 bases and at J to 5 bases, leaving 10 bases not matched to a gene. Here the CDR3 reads CASRRGGLDDEQYF. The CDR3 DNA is TGTGCCAGCAGGAGGGGAGGGTTGGATGACGAGCAGTACTTC.

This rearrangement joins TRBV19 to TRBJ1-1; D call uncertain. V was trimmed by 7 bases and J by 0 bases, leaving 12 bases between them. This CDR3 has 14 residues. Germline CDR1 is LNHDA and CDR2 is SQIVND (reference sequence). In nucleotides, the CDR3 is TGTGCCAGTATTGATGCAAGCCTGAACACTGAAGCTTTCTTT. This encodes CASIDASLNTEAFF.

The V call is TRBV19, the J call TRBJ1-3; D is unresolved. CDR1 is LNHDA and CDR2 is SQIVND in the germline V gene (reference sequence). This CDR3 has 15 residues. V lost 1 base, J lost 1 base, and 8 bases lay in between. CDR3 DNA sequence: TGTGCCAGTAGTATAGTGGCCAGTTCTGGAAACACCATATATTTT. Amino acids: CASSIVASSGNTIYF.

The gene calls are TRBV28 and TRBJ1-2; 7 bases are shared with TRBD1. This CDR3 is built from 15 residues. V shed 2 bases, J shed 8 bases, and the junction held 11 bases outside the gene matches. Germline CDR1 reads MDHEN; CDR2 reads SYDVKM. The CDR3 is CASSLPGRQGGGYTF. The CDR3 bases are TGTGCCAGCAGTTTACCTGGCCGACAGGGAGGCGGCTACACCTTC.

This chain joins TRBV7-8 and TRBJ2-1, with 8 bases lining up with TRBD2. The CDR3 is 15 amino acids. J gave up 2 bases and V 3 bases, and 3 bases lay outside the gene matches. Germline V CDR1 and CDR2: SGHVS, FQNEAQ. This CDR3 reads CASSLEGLAYNEQFF. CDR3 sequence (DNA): TGTGCCAGCAGCTTGGAGGGACTAGCCTACAATGAGCAGTTCTTC.

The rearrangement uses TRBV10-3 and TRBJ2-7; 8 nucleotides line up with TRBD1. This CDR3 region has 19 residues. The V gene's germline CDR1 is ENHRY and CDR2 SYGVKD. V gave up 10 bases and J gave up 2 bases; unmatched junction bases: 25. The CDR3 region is CATSPGWGRAGGYTYEQYF. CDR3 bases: TGTGCCACCTCTCCCGGGTGGGGAAGGGCAGGGGGCTATACCTACGAGCAGTACTTC.

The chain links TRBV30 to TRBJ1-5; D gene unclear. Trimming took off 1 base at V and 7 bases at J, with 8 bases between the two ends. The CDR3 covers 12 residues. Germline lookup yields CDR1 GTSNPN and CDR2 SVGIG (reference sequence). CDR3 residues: CAWSDRGQPQHF. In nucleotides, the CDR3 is TGTGCCTGGAGTGACAGAGGGCAGCCCCAGCATTTT.

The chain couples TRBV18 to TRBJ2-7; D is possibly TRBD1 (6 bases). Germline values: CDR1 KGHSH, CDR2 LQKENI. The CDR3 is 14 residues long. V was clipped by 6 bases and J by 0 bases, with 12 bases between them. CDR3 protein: CASSDRQNSYEQYF. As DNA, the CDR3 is TGTGCCAGCTCGGACAGACAAAACTCCTACGAGCAGTACTTC.

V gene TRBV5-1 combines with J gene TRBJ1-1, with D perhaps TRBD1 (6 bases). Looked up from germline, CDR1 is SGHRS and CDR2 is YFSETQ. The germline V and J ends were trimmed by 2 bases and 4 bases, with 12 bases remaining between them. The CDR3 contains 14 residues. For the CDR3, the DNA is TGCGCCAGCAGCTTAGGGGGGGACGGCACTGAAGCTTTCTTT. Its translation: CASSLGGDGTEAFF.

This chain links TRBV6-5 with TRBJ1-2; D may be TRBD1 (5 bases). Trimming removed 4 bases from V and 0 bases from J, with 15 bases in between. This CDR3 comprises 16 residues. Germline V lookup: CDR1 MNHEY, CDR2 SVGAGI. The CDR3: CASSSPGDLANYGYTF. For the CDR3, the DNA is TGTGCCAGCAGTTCCCCGGGGGATCTAGCTAACTATGGCTACACCTTC.

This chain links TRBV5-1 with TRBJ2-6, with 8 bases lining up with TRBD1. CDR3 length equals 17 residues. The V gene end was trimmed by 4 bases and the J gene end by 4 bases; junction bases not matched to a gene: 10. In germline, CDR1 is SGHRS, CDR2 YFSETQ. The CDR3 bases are TGCGCCAGCAGCCCCCAGGGGGCCGGCGTAGGGGCCAACGTCCTGACTTTC. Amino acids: CASSPQGAGVGANVLTF.